This T cell receptor beta chain was recovered during a study of shared clonotypes between healthy human individuals. Study conclusions and caveats: Donors were few, which limited the genetic and exposure-history diversity represented. Generally, naive subsets (rather than memory subsets) showed larger estimated richness.

Germline V gene lookup returns CDR1 MDHEN and CDR2 SYDVKM. Unmatched junction bases numbered 1, after V lost 1 base and J lost 8 bases. The CDR3 extends over 13 amino acids. Under the authors' procedure: Because ImmunoSEQ provided only junction sequences with no quality scores, the filtering differed. Method: immunoSEQ multiplex PCR; TCRdb's copy keeps in-frame clones and lacks some. V and J calls plus clone size are reproduced from that table; the DNA served to infer D and trimming. The sample holds 2 million to 3 million clones, 80% to 95% seen once. Each of the donors was a healthy adult who was HIV-negative and had not had a recent acute infection or vaccination. On this clone itself: Its target is not known.

This TCR was sampled from a man aged 18 to 29 in good health. Some clones in this sample may be carry-over from other donors' samples. The rearrangement joins TRBV28 to TRBJ2-2; 7 bases are a match to TRBD2. The sample taken for sequencing was naive CD4+ T cells from PBMCs. Subset denoted: CD45RA+ positively selected. The CDR3 nucleotides read TGTGCCAGCAGTTTATTTAGCGGGGGGGAGCTGTTTTTT. Translated, it gives CASSLFSGGELFF. Full variable domain (remainder filled in from reference TRBV28 and TRBJ2-2): DVKVTQSSRYLVKRTGEKVFLECVQDMDHENMFWYRQDPGLGLRLIYFSYDVKMKEKGDIPEGYSVSREKKERFSLILESASTNQTSMYLCASSLFSGGELFFGEGSRLTVL.